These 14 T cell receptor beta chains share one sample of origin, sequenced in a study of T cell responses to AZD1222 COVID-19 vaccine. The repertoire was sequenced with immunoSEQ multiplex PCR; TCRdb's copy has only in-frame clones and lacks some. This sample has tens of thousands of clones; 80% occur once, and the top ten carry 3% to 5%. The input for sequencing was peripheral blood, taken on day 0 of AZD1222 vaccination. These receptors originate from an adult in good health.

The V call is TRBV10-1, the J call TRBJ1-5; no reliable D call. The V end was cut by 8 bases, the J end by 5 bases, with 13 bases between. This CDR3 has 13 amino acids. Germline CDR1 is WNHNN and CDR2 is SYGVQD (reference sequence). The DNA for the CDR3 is TGCGCCAGCGCCCCTGATGGATATCAGCCCCAGCATTTT. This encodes CASAPDGYQPQHF.

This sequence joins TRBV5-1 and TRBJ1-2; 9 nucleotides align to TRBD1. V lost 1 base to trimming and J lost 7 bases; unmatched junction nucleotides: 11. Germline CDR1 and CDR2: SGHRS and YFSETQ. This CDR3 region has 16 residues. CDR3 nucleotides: TGCGCCAGCAGCTTGTCTGGGACAGGGAGCCCTATTGGCTACACCTTC. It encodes CASSLSGTGSPIGYTF.

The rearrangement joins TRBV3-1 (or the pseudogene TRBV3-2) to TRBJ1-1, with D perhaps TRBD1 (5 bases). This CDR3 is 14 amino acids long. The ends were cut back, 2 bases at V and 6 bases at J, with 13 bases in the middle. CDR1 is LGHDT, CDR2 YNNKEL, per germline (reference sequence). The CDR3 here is CASSQSGRVAEAFF. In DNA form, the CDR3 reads TGTGCCAGCAGCCAATCTGGCAGGGTCGCTGAAGCTTTCTTT.

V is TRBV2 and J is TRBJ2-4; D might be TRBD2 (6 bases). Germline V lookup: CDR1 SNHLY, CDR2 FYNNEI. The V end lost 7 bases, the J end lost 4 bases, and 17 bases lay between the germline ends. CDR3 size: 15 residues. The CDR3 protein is CASNSDTGVKNIQYF. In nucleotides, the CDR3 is TGTGCCAGCAACAGTGACACGGGGGTAAAAAACATTCAGTACTTC.

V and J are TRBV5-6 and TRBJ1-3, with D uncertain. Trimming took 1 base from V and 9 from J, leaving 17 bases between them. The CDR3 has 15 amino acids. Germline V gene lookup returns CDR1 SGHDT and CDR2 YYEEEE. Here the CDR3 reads CASSLLGGGSGTIYF. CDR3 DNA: TGTGCCAGCAGCTTGCTAGGCGGCGGTTCAGGCACCATATATTTT. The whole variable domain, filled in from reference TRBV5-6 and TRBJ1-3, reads DAGVTQSPTHLIKTRGQQVTLRCSPKSGHDTVSWYQQALGQGPQFIFQYYEEEERQRGNFPDRFSGHQFPNYSSELNVNALLLGDSALYLCASSLLGGGSGTIYFGEGSWLTVV.

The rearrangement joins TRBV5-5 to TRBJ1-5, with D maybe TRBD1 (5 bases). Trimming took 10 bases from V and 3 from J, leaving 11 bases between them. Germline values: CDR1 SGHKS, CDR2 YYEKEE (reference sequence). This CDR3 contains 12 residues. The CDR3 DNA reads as TGTGCCTGCCGGGGGGACAATCAGCCCCAGCATTTT. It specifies CACRGDNQPQHF.

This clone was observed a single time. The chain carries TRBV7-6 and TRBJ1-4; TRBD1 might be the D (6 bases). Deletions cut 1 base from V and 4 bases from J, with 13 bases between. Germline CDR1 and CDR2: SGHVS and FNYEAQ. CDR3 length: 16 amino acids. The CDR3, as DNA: TGTGCCAGCAGCTTAGGGGTTCGGGGGCGTAATGAAAAACTGTTTTTT. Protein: CASSLGVRGRNEKLFF.

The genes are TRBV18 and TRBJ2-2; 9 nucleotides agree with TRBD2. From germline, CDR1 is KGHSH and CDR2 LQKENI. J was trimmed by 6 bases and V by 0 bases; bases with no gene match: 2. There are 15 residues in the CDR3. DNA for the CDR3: TGTGCCAGCTCACCACCGTCTAGCGGGGCCGGGGAGCTGTTTTTT. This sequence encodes CASSPPSSGAGELFF. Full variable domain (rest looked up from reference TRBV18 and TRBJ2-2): NAGVMQNPRHLVRRRGQEARLRCSPMKGHSHVYWYRQLPEEGLKFMVYLQKENIIDESGMPKERFSAEFPKEGPSILRIQQVVRGDSAAYFCASSPPSSGAGELFFGEGSRLTVL.

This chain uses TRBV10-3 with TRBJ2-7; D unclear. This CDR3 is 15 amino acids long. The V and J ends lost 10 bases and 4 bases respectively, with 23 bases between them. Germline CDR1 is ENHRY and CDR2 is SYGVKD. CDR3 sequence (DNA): TGTGCCAGCCGTGGCAGTCGGCGGATAAATTACGAGCAGTACTTC. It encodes CASRGSRRINYEQYF.

In DNA, the CDR3 is TGCGCCAGCAGCTTGGACACCCTCCAGGATACGCAGTATTTT. As protein: CASSLDTLQDTQYF. The chain recombines TRBV5-1 with TRBJ2-3; D is undetermined. V dropped 0 bases and J dropped 6 bases, with 11 bases sitting between them. Germline CDR1 SGHRS, CDR2 YFSETQ. The CDR3 loop spans 14 amino acids.

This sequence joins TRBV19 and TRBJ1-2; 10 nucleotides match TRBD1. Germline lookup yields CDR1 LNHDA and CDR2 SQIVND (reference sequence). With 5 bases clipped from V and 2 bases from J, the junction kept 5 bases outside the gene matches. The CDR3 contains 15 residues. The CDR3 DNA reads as TGTGCCAGTAGTTCACCGGGACAGGGGAACTATGGCTACACCTTC. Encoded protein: CASSSPGQGNYGYTF.

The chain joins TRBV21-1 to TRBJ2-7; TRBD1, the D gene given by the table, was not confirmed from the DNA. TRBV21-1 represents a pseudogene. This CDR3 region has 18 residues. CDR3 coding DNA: TGTGCCAGCAGCAAATGGGAAATCCACCGGGACAGCTCCTACGAGCAGTACTTC. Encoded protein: CASSKWEIHRDSSYEQYF.

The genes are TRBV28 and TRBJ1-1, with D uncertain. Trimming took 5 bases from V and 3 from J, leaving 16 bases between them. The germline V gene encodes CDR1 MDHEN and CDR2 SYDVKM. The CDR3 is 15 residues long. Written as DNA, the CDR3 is TGTGCCAGCAGTCCCGAATTACGGGAGGACACTGAAGCTTTCTTT. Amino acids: CASSPELREDTEAFF.

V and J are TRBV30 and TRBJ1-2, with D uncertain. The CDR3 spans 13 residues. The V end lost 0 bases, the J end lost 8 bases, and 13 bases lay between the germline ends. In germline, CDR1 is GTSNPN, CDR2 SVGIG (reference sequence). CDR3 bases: TGTGCCTGGAGTGTATTGGGTCCCCGCGGCTACACCTTC. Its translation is CAWSVLGPRGYTF.